Shown below are 20 T cell receptor beta chains from a single sample sequenced in a study of T-cell reconstitution after alpha-beta-depleted transplantation in children. TCRbeta library preparation incorporated unique molecular identifiers. TCRdb fed the PCR reads into MiXCR, producing one record per CDR3 protein. In the table there are around 29,000 distinct CDR3 sequences, roughly 6.3% of which are singletons. The source was PBMCs, mostly from graft donor cells, collected 180 days after TCRalphabeta/CD19-depleted stem cell transplant. These receptors all stem from a male patient younger than 18 who had a stem cell transplant for acute myeloid leukemia, so the T cells may come from the graft donor.

This clonotype was recorded many times. The rearrangement uses TRBV3-1 and TRBJ2-1; TRBD2 aligns across 11 bases. The CDR3 covers 15 residues. V dropped 7 bases and J dropped 9; count of bases not matched to a gene: 11. The germline V gene encodes CDR1 LGHDT and CDR2 YNNKEL (reference sequence). The CDR3 region has the DNA TGTGCCAGCACCCAGATGCTAGCGGGAGGTAGTGAGCAGTTCTTC. The encoded protein is CASTQMLAGGSEQFF.

In this sample, this clonotype turned up many times. This chain links TRBV28 with TRBJ2-7; 8 bases fit TRBD1. CDR1 MDHEN and CDR2 SYDVKM come from the germline V gene. The CDR3 is 13 amino acids. V lost 5 bases and J lost 12; bases outside the gene matches: 12. The CDR3 bases are TGTGCCAGCAGTCCGCCCCTCGACAGGGGATCGTACTTC. Its protein product is CASSPPLDRGSYF. Supplemented by reference TRBV28 and TRBJ2-7, the full variable domain reads DVKVTQSSRYLVKRTGEKVFLECVQDMDHENMFWYRQDPGLGLRLIYFSYDVKMKEKGDIPEGYSVSREKKERFSLILESASTNQTSMYLCASSPPLDRGSYFGPGTRLTVT.

This clonotype was detected many times. This sequence joins TRBV4-2 and TRBJ2-1; no clear D. Germline V gene data show CDR1 as LGHNA and CDR2 as YNFKEQ. The V end lost 1 base, the J end lost 6 bases, and 7 bases lay between the germline ends. This CDR3 contains 13 residues. CDR3: CASSQGPGNEQFF. The CDR3 DNA reads TGTGCCAGCAGCCAAGGTCCCGGCAATGAGCAGTTCTTC.

By sample fraction, this clonotype is medium-sized. The chain joins TRBV27 to TRBJ2-3; no reliable D call. Trimming removed 5 bases at V and 3 bases at J, with 12 bases between. This CDR3 region has 14 residues. Germline V lookup: CDR1 MNHEY, CDR2 SMNVEV (reference sequence). The CDR3 region is CASSRVPRTDTQYF. The CDR3, as DNA: TGTGCCAGCAGTCGCGTCCCCCGTACAGATACGCAGTATTTT.

The sample holds many counts of this clonotype. The chain employs TRBV7-2 and TRBJ1-5, with D possibly being TRBD1 (6 bases). Per the germline V gene, CDR1 is SGHTA and CDR2 is FQGNSA. CDR3 length equals 15 residues. With 5 bases removed from V and 4 bases from J, the gap between germline ends came to 15 bases. In nucleotides, the CDR3 is TGTGCCAGCAGCCAATTTGTGACAGGAAATCAGCCCCAGCATTTT. Amino acids: CASSQFVTGNQPQHF. The variable domain in full, completed from reference TRBV7-2 and TRBJ1-5, reads GAGVSQSPSNKVTEKGKDVELRCDPISGHTALYWYRQSLGQGLEFLIYFQGNSAPDKSGLPSDRFSAERTGGSVSTLTIQRTQQEDSAVYLCASSQFVTGNQPQHFGDGTRLSIL.

There are many counts of this clonotype. The chain carries TRBV6-5 and TRBJ2-1, with 10 bases fitting TRBD1. J was trimmed by 2 bases and V by 6 bases; bases with no gene match: 10. Germline V CDR1 and CDR2: MNHEY, SVGAGI. CDR3 length: 17 residues. The CDR3 here is CASRTLSGTGAYNEQFF. Written as DNA, the CDR3 is TGTGCCAGCAGGACTTTATCCGGGACAGGGGCCTACAATGAGCAGTTCTTC.

This clonotype is medium-sized within its sample. CDR3 nucleotide sequence: TGTGCCAGCAGCCTTAGCACAGATACGCAGTATTTT. Translating it yields CASSLSTDTQYF. This sequence joins TRBV7-2 and TRBJ2-3; unclear D gene. Between the trimmed V and J ends, which lost 5 bases and 0 bases, there was a span of 3 bases. Germline V gene data show CDR1 as SGHTA and CDR2 as FQGNSA. This CDR3 comprises 12 residues.

In this sample, this clonotype turned up many times. The chain combines TRBV7-3 with TRBJ2-2; no definite D call. The CDR3 is made up of 16 amino acids. Per germline, CDR1 SGHTA and CDR2 FQGTGA. Trimming removed 5 bases at V and 6 bases at J, with 19 bases between. The CDR3 sequence: CASSRSGGRPPGELFF. CDR3 nucleotide sequence: TGTGCCAGCAGCCGTTCGGGCGGACGGCCACCCGGGGAGCTGTTTTTT.

This clonotype was observed many times. The chain combines TRBV30 with TRBJ2-7; 7 nucleotides match TRBD1. The germline CDR1 and CDR2 sequences are GTSNPN and SVGIG (reference sequence). The CDR3 runs to 15 residues. With 3 bases clipped from V and 11 bases from J, the junction kept 19 bases outside the gene matches. As DNA, the CDR3 is TGTGCCTGGAGGAGCTCCTTGACAGGGTATGGGATCAAGTACTTC. The encoded protein is CAWRSSLTGYGIKYF.

This clonotype was found many times. V and J are TRBV7-2 and TRBJ1-6, with 7 bases fitting TRBD1. Germline lookup yields CDR1 SGHTA and CDR2 FQGNSA. The junction had 11 bases not matched to a gene; V was cut back by 4 bases and J by 8 bases. The CDR3 length is 16 residues. This CDR3 reads CASSSGTVPSYSPLHF. The CDR3, as DNA: TGTGCCAGCAGCTCGGGGACAGTTCCTTCTTATTCACCCCTCCACTTT.

At least ten counts were recorded for this clonotype. V gene TRBV15 combines with J gene TRBJ2-1; 12 bases are a match to TRBD2. Per the germline V gene, CDR1 is LNHNV and CDR2 is YYDKDF (reference sequence). V dropped 4 bases and J dropped 9; count of bases not matched to a gene: 10. The CDR3 runs 16 residues. Written as DNA, the CDR3 is TGTGCCACCAGCACGGAACTAGCGGGAGGTGCTAGTGAGCAGTTCTTC. This gives the protein CATSTELAGGASEQFF.

This clonotype showed up many times. The chain is built from TRBV7-2 and TRBJ2-2; TRBD1 might be the D (6 bases). CDR1 SGHTA and CDR2 FQGNSA come from the germline V gene. The ends were cut back, 5 bases at V and 7 bases at J, with 8 bases in the middle. The CDR3 contains 12 residues. The CDR3 DNA reads TGTGCCAGCAGCGGGGGCGGCGGGGAGCTGTTTTTT. Translation: CASSGGGGELFF.

In its sample, this clonotype ranks as medium-sized. J is TRBJ2-1 and V is TRBV29-1, with 13 bases that match TRBD2. V lost 4 bases and J lost 7; bases outside the gene matches: 7. Germline V lookup: CDR1 SQVTM, CDR2 ANQGSEA. The CDR3 covers 15 residues. The CDR3 is CSVAGRTSGRNEQFF. DNA of the CDR3: TGCAGCGTTGCCGGGAGGACTAGCGGGAGAAATGAGCAGTTCTTC.

This clonotype was found many times. The chain uses TRBV28 and TRBJ1-3; D is uncertain. The CDR3 contains 15 residues. CDR1 and CDR2 (germline): MDHEN, SYDVKM. V was trimmed by 3 bases and J by 1 base, leaving 10 bases between them. The CDR3 here is CASSFFRQSGNTIYF. The CDR3 DNA is TGTGCCAGCAGTTTTTTTCGGCAGTCTGGAAACACCATATATTTT. Together with reference TRBV28 and TRBJ1-3, the CDR3 gives the full variable domain: DVKVTQSSRYLVKRTGEKVFLECVQDMDHENMFWYRQDPGLGLRLIYFSYDVKMKEKGDIPEGYSVSREKKERFSLILESASTNQTSMYLCASSFFRQSGNTIYFGEGSWLTVV.

Many counts were recorded for this clonotype. The rearrangement links TRBV7-9 to TRBJ2-7; D is undetermined. CDR1 is SEHNR, CDR2 FQNEAQ, per germline (reference sequence). CDR3 length: 16 residues. Deletions cut 6 bases from V and 4 bases from J, with 22 bases between. The CDR3 spells CASSSQWDPTLYEQYF. In DNA form, the CDR3 reads TGTGCCAGCAGTTCCCAATGGGATCCTACTTTATACGAGCAGTACTTC.

This clonotype appeared many times. The rearrangement uses TRBV5-1 and TRBJ1-2, with TRBD1 as a possible D gene (5 bases). V was pared by 4 bases and J by 1 base, with 11 bases between. CDR3 length: 14 residues. Germline values: CDR1 SGHRS, CDR2 YFSETQ. The DNA for the CDR3 is TGCGCCAGCAGCCCAGGACACGATAACTATGGCTACACCTTC. Translating gives CASSPGHDNYGYTF. Full variable domain (rest looked up from reference TRBV5-1 and TRBJ1-2): KAGVTQTPRYLIKTRGQQVTLSCSPISGHRSVSWYQQTPGQGLQFLFEYFSETQRNKGNFPGRFSGRQFSNSRSEMNVSTLELGDSALYLCASSPGHDNYGYTFGSGTRLTVV.

This clonotype was observed many times. Here the CDR3 DNA reads TGTGCCAGTAGCTCCCTCTTTTGGGATACGCAGTATTTT. Translation gives CASSSLFWDTQYF. The chain has TRBV2 and TRBJ2-3; D is uncertain. Per the germline V gene, CDR1 is SNHLY and CDR2 is FYNNEI. CDR3 size: 13 residues. The ends were cut back, 9 bases at V and 6 bases at J, with 16 bases in the middle.

The chain uses TRBV3-1 and TRBJ2-5, with a tentative D call TRBD1 (5 bases). V was cut by 3 bases and J by 7 bases, with 15 bases left in between. This CDR3 has 14 residues. Germline assignment: CDR1 LGHDT and CDR2 YNNKEL (reference sequence). The CDR3 is CASSQSLIGATQYF. The CDR3 nucleotides read TGTGCCAGCAGCCAGAGTCTTATAGGGGCGACCCAGTACTTC.

Ten or more counts support this clonotype. This chain connects TRBV7-8 to TRBJ2-6; 10 bases are shared with TRBD1. The CDR3 spans 19 residues. V was pared by 3 bases and J by 1 base, with 9 bases of the junction left unmatched. Germline V gives CDR1 SGHVS, CDR2 FQNEAQ. The CDR3 sequence is CASSFRPGQGSSGANVLTF. The CDR3 nucleotides are TGTGCCAGCAGCTTTAGGCCGGGACAGGGGAGTTCTGGGGCCAACGTCCTGACTTTC.

This chain joins TRBV23-1 and TRBJ1-2; D not resolved. TRBV23-1 is noted as an ORF with a role that remains uncertain. Trimming took 4 bases from V and 6 from J, leaving 24 bases between them. The CDR3 spans 17 residues. The CDR3 spells CASSPRGQDPYPHGYTF. The CDR3 DNA is TGCGCCAGCAGTCCGAGAGGCCAGGACCCTTACCCACATGGCTACACCTTC.